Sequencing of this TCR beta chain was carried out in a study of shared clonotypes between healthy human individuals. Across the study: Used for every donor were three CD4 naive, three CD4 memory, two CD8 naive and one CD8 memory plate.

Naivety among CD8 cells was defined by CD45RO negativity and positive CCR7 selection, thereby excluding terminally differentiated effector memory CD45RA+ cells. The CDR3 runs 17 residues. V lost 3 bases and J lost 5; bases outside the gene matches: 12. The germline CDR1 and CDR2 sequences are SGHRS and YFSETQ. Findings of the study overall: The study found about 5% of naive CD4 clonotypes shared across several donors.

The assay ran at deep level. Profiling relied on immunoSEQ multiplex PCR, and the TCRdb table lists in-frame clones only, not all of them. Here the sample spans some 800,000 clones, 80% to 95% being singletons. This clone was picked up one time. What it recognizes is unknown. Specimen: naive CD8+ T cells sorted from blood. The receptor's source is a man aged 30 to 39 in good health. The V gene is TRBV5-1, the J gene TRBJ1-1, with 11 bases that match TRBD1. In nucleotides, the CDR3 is TGCGCCAGCAGCTGGGACAGGACAGGGGGCGTTTTTACTGAAGCTTTCTTT. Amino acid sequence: CASSWDRTGGVFTEAFF.